This TCR beta chain was retrieved from a study of blood T cell repertoires in COVID-19. Concerning this clone itself: Other DNA variants within this sample encode the same CDR3.

Sequenced by immunoSEQ multiplex PCR; TCRdb stores in-frame clones only, minus some. The table includes nearly 250,000 clones, 65% to 90% detected once. Trimming stripped 0 bases from V and 1 base from J, with 6 bases between. Germline CDR1 and CDR2: KGHSH and LQKENI. This CDR3 comprises 14 residues. The chain couples TRBV18 to TRBJ1-1; a possible D gene is TRBD1 (5 bases). The clonotype originates from a woman between 50 and 59 years old with acute COVID-19. Input material: PBMCs or T cells enriched from blood (not recorded which). The CDR3 here is CASSPPTGNTEAFF. The CDR3 region has the DNA TGTGCCAGCTCACCACCTACAGGGAACACTGAAGCTTTCTTT. Full variable domain (rest looked up from reference TRBV18 and TRBJ1-1): NAGVMQNPRHLVRRRGQEARLRCSPMKGHSHVYWYRQLPEEGLKFMVYLQKENIIDESGMPKERFSAEFPKEGPSILRIQQVVRGDSAAYFCASSPPTGNTEAFFGQGTRLTVV.